This T cell receptor (beta chain) originates from a study of response to subunit inactivated influenza vaccine. This clonotype has only a few counts. TCRdb passed the RT-PCR reads through MiXCR, listing each CDR3 protein once. The sample carries over 800,000 distinct CDR3 sequences, around 20% recorded once. V lost 0 bases and J 2 bases, leaving 11 bases between the germline ends. This CDR3 spans 15 amino acids. Germline loops: CDR1 ENHRY, CDR2 SYGVKD. This specimen consisted of PBMCs from blood, obtained more than 4 days after vaccination. The sequence was obtained from a man aged 45-60 years who received an inactivated influenza vaccine. V is TRBV10-3 and J is TRBJ2-7; no clear D gene. CDR3 in DNA: TGTGCCATCAGTGAGTCTGGCCAAAGCCCCTACGAGCAGTACTTC. This encodes CAISESGQSPYEQYF.